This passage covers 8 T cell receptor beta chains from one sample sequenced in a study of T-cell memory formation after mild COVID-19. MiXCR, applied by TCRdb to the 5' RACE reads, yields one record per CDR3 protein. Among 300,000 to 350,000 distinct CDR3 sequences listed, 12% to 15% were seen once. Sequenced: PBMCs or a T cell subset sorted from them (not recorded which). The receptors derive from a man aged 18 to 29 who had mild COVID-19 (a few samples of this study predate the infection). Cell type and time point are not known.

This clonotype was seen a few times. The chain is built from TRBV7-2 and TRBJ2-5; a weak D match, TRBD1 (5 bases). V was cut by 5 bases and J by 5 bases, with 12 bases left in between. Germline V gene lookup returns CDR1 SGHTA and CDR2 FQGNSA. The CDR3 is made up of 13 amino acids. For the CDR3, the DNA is TGTGCCAGCAGCCCCAGGGTTTTGGAGACCCAGTACTTC. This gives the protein CASSPRVLETQYF.

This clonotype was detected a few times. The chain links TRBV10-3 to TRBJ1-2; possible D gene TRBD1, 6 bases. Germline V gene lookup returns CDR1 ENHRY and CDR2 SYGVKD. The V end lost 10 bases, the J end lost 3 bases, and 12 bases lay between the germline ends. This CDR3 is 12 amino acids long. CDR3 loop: CASKQGDYGYTF. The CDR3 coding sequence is TGTGCCAGCAAACAGGGAGACTATGGCTACACCTTC.

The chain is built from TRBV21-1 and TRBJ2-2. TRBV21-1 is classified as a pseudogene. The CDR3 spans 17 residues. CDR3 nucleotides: TGTGCCAGCAGCAAAGAGCTCTGGGGGAAGAACACCGGGGAGCTGTTTTTT. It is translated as CASSKELWGKNTGELFF.

The CDR3 sequence is CASSFGTSVDTQYF. The CDR3 coding sequence is TGTGCCAGCAGCTTTGGAACTAGCGTCGATACGCAGTATTTT. This chain uses TRBV11-3 with TRBJ2-3; 7 bases are shared with TRBD2. The germline V gene encodes CDR1 SGHNT and CDR2 YENEEA. With V trimmed by 3 bases and J by 6 bases, 6 bases remained unmatched. The CDR3 is 14 residues long.

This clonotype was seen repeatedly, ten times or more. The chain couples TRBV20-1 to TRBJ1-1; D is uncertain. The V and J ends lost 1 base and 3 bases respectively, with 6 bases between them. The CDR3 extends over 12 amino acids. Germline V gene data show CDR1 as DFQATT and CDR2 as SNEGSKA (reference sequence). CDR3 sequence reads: CSARGTHTEAFF. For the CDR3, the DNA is TGCAGTGCTAGAGGGACCCACACTGAAGCTTTCTTT.

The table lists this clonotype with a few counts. CDR3 region: CASSSMPNTEAFF. In DNA form, the CDR3 reads TGTGCCAGTAGTTCGATGCCCAACACTGAAGCTTTCTTT. The genes are TRBV19 and TRBJ1-1; D is unclear. The germline V and J ends were trimmed by 5 bases and 2 bases, with 9 bases remaining between them. The CDR3 length is 13 residues. Germline loops: CDR1 LNHDA, CDR2 SQIVND (reference sequence).

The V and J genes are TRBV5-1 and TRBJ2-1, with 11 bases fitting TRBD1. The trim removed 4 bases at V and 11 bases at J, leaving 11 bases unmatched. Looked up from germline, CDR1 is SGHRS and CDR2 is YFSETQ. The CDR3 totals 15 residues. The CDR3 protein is CASSPGQGADGKQFF. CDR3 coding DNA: TGCGCCAGCAGCCCCGGACAGGGGGCGGATGGGAAGCAGTTCTTC.

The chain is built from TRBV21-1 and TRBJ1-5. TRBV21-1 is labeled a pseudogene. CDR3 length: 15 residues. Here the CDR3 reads CASSTEGYSNQPQHF. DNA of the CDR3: TGTGCCAGCAGCACGGAGGGTTATAGCAATCAGCCCCAGCATTTT.